The 19 T cell receptor beta chains presented below share a single source sample, sequenced in a study of blood T cell repertoires in COVID-19. Clones were sequenced by immunoSEQ multiplex PCR, and TCRdb holds only the in-frame ones, with some missing. This table holds over 150,000 clones, around 83% found once. The source material was peripheral blood. The origin of the receptors is an older woman with COVID-19, enrolled during active disease.

The chain couples TRBV6-5 to TRBJ1-1; D is unclear. CDR3 length equals 14 residues. The V gene lost 7 bases and the J gene lost 4 bases, with 16 bases spanning the gap. The V gene's germline CDR1 is MNHEY and CDR2 SVGAGI. CDR3 loop: CASKNEGSGTEAFF. DNA of the CDR3: TGTGCCAGCAAAAATGAGGGAAGTGGCACTGAAGCTTTCTTT.

The chain has TRBV20-1 and TRBJ2-1; 8 positions agree with TRBD1. Trimming removed 3 bases from V and 9 bases from J; junction bases left unmatched: 10. Germline V lookup: CDR1 DFQATT, CDR2 SNEGSKA (reference sequence). The CDR3 contains 14 residues. The CDR3 here is CSASGQGGATEQFF. CDR3 in DNA: TGCAGTGCTAGTGGACAGGGCGGTGCTACTGAGCAGTTCTTC.

This clone was found once. This rearrangement joins TRBV3-1 (or the pseudogene TRBV3-2) to TRBJ1-1; 10 bases match TRBD1. The CDR3 is 15 residues long. Germline V gene data show CDR1 as LGHDT and CDR2 as YNNKEL (reference sequence). The V and J ends lost 3 bases and 1 base, in that order; junction bases with no gene match: 2. The CDR3 DNA follows: TGTGCCAGCAGCCAGGGGACAGGGGCGAACACTGAAGCTTTCTTT. The encoded protein is CASSQGTGANTEAFF.

The chain is built from TRBV6-5 and TRBJ1-1; tentatively, D is TRBD1 (6 bases). CDR3 length equals 14 residues. CDR1 MNHEY and CDR2 SVGAGI come from the germline V gene. V was cut by 9 bases and J by 4 bases, with 18 bases left in between. In DNA, the CDR3 is TGTGCCAGTCGCCTAACAGGGCCTACCACTGAAGCTTTCTTT. It yields the protein CASRLTGPTTEAFF.

CDR3 DNA sequence: TGTGCCAGCAGGTCCTCAGGGACAGGAGGAATGCTGTTTTTT. Translating gives CASRSSGTGGMLFF. This chain joins TRBV11-2 and TRBJ1-4, with 8 bases matching TRBD1. This CDR3 is built from 14 residues. Trimming removed 6 bases from V and 14 bases from J; junction bases left unmatched: 14. Germline V gene sequence: CDR1 SGHAT, CDR2 FQNNGV.

The rearrangement links TRBV2 to TRBJ2-2; 7 bases align to TRBD2. V was clipped by 1 base and J by 3 bases; unmatched bases: 2. Germline loops: CDR1 SNHLY, CDR2 FYNNEI. This CDR3 has 15 amino acids. The CDR3 reads CASSEGTRDTGELFF. CDR3 in DNA: TGTGCCAGCAGTGAAGGGACTAGAGACACCGGGGAGCTGTTTTTT.

This sequence joins TRBV7-2 and TRBJ2-1, with 9 bases fitting TRBD2. The CDR3 is made up of 19 amino acids. Per the germline V gene, CDR1 is SGHTA and CDR2 is FQGNSA. The V segment lost 4 bases and the J segment 1 base; nucleotides outside the gene matches: 14. CDR3 in amino acids: CASSSGRGLAGLSYNEQFF. The CDR3 DNA follows: TGTGCCAGCAGCTCCGGGAGGGGGCTAGCGGGGCTTTCCTACAATGAGCAGTTCTTC. Full variable domain (outside the CDR3, taken from reference TRBV7-2 and TRBJ2-1): GAGVSQSPSNKVTEKGKDVELRCDPISGHTALYWYRQSLGQGLEFLIYFQGNSAPDKSGLPSDRFSAERTGGSVSTLTIQRTQQEDSAVYLCASSSGRGLAGLSYNEQFFGPGTRLTVL.

The rearrangement links TRBV6-5 to TRBJ1-2; 8 bases match TRBD1. Trimming cost V 6 bases and J 3 bases; bases outside gene matches: 0. The CDR3 consists of 12 residues. CDR1 and CDR2 (germline): MNHEY, SVGAGI. The CDR3 reads CASRTGDYGYTF. CDR3 coding DNA: TGTGCCAGCAGGACAGGGGACTATGGCTACACCTTC.

V gene TRBV5-1 combines with J gene TRBJ2-1; 7 bases align to TRBD2. The V gene's germline CDR1 is SGHRS and CDR2 YFSETQ. J was trimmed by 2 bases and V by 6 bases; bases with no gene match: 8. This CDR3 is built from 15 residues. CDR3 sequence (DNA): TGCGCCAGCAATCCCGGCGGGGGACCCTACAATGAGCAGTTCTTC. Translating gives CASNPGGGPYNEQFF.

This clone was found a few times. The CDR3 loop reads CASRRQGPREKLFF. CDR3 DNA sequence: TGTGCCAGCAGACGACAGGGGCCGAGGGAAAAACTGTTTTTT. The V gene is TRBV27, the J gene TRBJ1-4; 8 bases fit TRBD1. CDR3 length equals 14 residues. Germline assignment: CDR1 MNHEY and CDR2 SMNVEV (reference sequence). V lost 6 bases, J lost 8 bases, and 8 bases stayed unmatched.

The chain joins TRBV9 to TRBJ1-1, with D perhaps matching TRBD1 (6 bases). This CDR3 has 16 amino acids. The germline CDR1 and CDR2 sequences are SGDLS and YYNGEE. V was pared by 5 bases and J by 1 base, with 18 bases between. DNA of the CDR3: TGTGCCAGCAGTAGAACTCTAGGGGGATCGAACACTGAAGCTTTCTTT. Its translation: CASSRTLGGSNTEAFF.

The J gene is TRBJ1-1, the V gene TRBV7-9; possibly TRBD1 for D (5 bases). Germline assignment: CDR1 SEHNR and CDR2 FQNEAQ (reference sequence). This CDR3 region has 17 residues. The ends were cut back, 5 bases at V and 1 base at J, with 20 bases in the middle. The CDR3: CASSPSGGVGGNTEAFF. In DNA form, the CDR3 reads TGTGCCAGCAGCCCTTCTGGGGGGGTCGGAGGGAACACTGAAGCTTTCTTT.

This clone occurred once. The rearrangement uses TRBV29-1 and TRBJ1-2; possible D gene TRBD1, 6 bases. Germline CDR1 is SQVTM and CDR2 is ANQGSEA. This CDR3 has 12 residues. Trimming took 3 bases from V and 8 from J, leaving 13 bases between them. DNA of the CDR3: TGCAGCGTTGATCCTGGGACACGAGGCTACACCTTC. Residues: CSVDPGTRGYTF.

This chain uses TRBV12-5 with TRBJ2-2; possible D gene TRBD2, 6 bases. V was pared by 6 bases and J by 1 base, with 12 bases between. The germline CDR1 and CDR2 sequences are LGHNT and FRNRAP. This CDR3 has 15 amino acids. CDR3 in DNA: TGTGCTAGTGGCCCCGGGACTTTGAACACCGGGGAGCTGTTTTTT. Translated: CASGPGTLNTGELFF.

This chain uses TRBV19 with TRBJ1-5; maybe TRBD1 (5 bases). This CDR3 comprises 14 residues. Germline loops: CDR1 LNHDA, CDR2 SQIVND (reference sequence). The V end lost 3 bases, the J end lost 2 bases, and 8 bases lay between the germline ends. For the CDR3, the DNA is TGTGCCAGTAGTATGTCGGGGGGCAATCAGCCCCAGCATTTT. Translating gives CASSMSGGNQPQHF.

J is TRBJ2-1 and V is TRBV5-1; D not resolved. The length of the CDR3 is 14 residues. The germline V gene has CDR1 SGHRS and CDR2 YFSETQ. V gave up 0 bases and J gave up 5 bases, with 9 bases separating them. CDR3 sequence reads: CASSLVYFNNEQFF. CDR3 nucleotide sequence: TGCGCCAGCAGCTTGGTCTATTTTAACAATGAGCAGTTCTTC.

The rearrangement joins TRBV5-6 to TRBJ1-1, with TRBD1 matching over 9 bases. The germline gives CDR1 SGHDT, CDR2 YYEEEE. J lost 2 bases, V lost 4 bases, and 3 bases had no gene match. The CDR3 is 14 amino acids. In nucleotides, the CDR3 is TGTGCCAGCAGCGACACAGGGGGCAACACTGAAGCTTTCTTT. Protein product: CASSDTGGNTEAFF.

This chain connects TRBV7-3 to TRBJ2-6; D may be TRBD2 (7 bases). Germline values: CDR1 SGHTA, CDR2 FQGTGA. Trimming removed 2 bases from V and 0 bases from J, with 20 bases in between. The CDR3 extends over 20 amino acids. Here the CDR3 DNA reads TGTGCCAGCAGCTTAGATATACAGGGAGGGATACACTCTGGGGCCAACGTCCTGACTTTC. Amino acid sequence: CASSLDIQGGIHSGANVLTF.

The rearrangement links TRBV19 to TRBJ2-5, with 7 bases fitting TRBD1. Per germline, CDR1 LNHDA and CDR2 SQIVND (reference sequence). CDR3 length equals 15 residues. The V segment lost 5 bases and the J segment 2 bases; nucleotides outside the gene matches: 8. The CDR3 spells CASSRRTGMQETQYF. The CDR3 DNA follows: TGTGCCAGTAGTCGACGGACAGGTATGCAAGAGACCCAGTACTTC.